The 25 T cell receptor beta chains reported below all come from one sample, sequenced in a study of CD8 T cells in ankylosing spondylitis. TCRdb analysed the 5' RACE reads with MiXCR anew, one entry per CDR3 protein. In the table there are some 220,000 distinct CDR3 sequences, 8% to 9% of which are singletons. The sequencing sample was made of blood, either unsorted or a sorted T cell fraction (not recorded which). These receptors were collected from a female donor with ankylosing spondylitis or in good health (not recorded which).

This clonotype turned up a few times. The CDR3 reads CAWSVRGGRSNYGYTF. CDR3 nucleotides: TGTGCCTGGAGTGTACGAGGCGGCCGATCTAACTATGGCTACACCTTC. The chain carries TRBV30 and TRBJ1-2; D is ambiguous. V shed 0 bases and J shed 0 bases, with 14 bases lying between them. Germline V gene sequence: CDR1 GTSNPN, CDR2 SVGIG (reference sequence). The CDR3 extends over 16 amino acids.

In this sample, this clonotype turned up a few times. The chain couples TRBV3-1 to TRBJ2-1, with 8 bases matching TRBD2. The CDR3 extends over 15 amino acids. V was pared by 8 bases and J by 8 bases, with 14 bases of the junction left unmatched. CDR1 and CDR2 (germline): LGHDT, YNNKEL (reference sequence). This CDR3 is CASCAGGGRLDEQFF. The CDR3 coding sequence is TGTGCCAGCTGCGCCGGGGGCGGGAGGCTGGATGAGCAGTTCTTC.

This clonotype was counted many times. The V and J genes are TRBV14 and TRBJ2-1, with 9 bases aligning to TRBD2. The CDR3 covers 16 residues. Germline loops: CDR1 SGHDN, CDR2 FVKESK. J lost 0 bases, V lost 4 bases, and 4 bases had no gene match. CDR3 sequence: CASSRRSGSSYNEQFF. In DNA, the CDR3 is TGTGCCAGCAGCCGACGTAGCGGGAGCTCCTACAATGAGCAGTTCTTC.

This clonotype was picked up many times. The chain combines TRBV12-3 or TRBV12-4 with TRBJ1-3; D is ambiguous. The CDR3 sequence is 11 residues long. V lost 4 bases and J lost 10, with 8 bases in between. CDR3 protein: CASSYNRTIYF. CDR3 DNA sequence: TGTGCCAGCAGTTATAACAGAACCATATATTTT.

The chain has TRBV12-3 or TRBV12-4 and TRBJ2-3, with TRBD1 as a possible D gene (5 bases). The CDR3 totals 14 residues. V gave up 6 bases and J gave up 1 base, with 11 bases separating them. The CDR3 nucleotides read TGTGCCAGCAGACAGGATACGCGCACAGATACGCAGTATTTT. This translates into CASRQDTRTDTQYF.

This clonotype came up many times. The rearrangement joins TRBV5-1 to TRBJ2-2; D may be TRBD1 (5 bases). Germline V CDR1 and CDR2: SGHRS, YFSETQ. The CDR3 sequence is 15 residues long. Between the trimmed V and J ends, which lost 2 bases and 4 bases, there was a span of 12 bases. The CDR3 loop is CASSFSGPPTGELFF. The CDR3 bases are TGCGCCAGCAGCTTCTCAGGGCCGCCCACCGGGGAGCTGTTTTTT.

This clonotype was detected many times. This chain uses TRBV20-1 with TRBJ2-7, with 10 bases matching TRBD1. CDR1 and CDR2 (germline): DFQATT, SNEGSKA (reference sequence). The J segment lost 4 bases and the V segment lost 3 bases, leaving 3 bases of the junction unmatched. This CDR3 is 13 amino acids long. CDR3 in DNA: TGCAGTGCTAGGGGACAGGGGAATTACGAGCAGTACTTC. Translation: CSARGQGNYEQYF.

This clonotype was picked up many times. The rearrangement links TRBV7-2 to TRBJ2-5; 8 bases are shared with TRBD2. Unmatched junction bases numbered 2, after V lost 3 bases and J lost 2 bases. The CDR3 covers 14 residues. CDR1 and CDR2 (germline): SGHTA, FQGNSA. The CDR3 DNA sequence: TGTGCCAGCAGCTTTAAGCGGGAGCAAGAGACCCAGTACTTC. Protein: CASSFKREQETQYF.

This clonotype came up many times. The chain couples TRBV24-1 to TRBJ2-1; no reliable D call. Germline lookup yields CDR1 KGHDR and CDR2 SFDVKD. There are 12 residues in the CDR3. V was pared by 1 base and J by 7 bases, with 4 bases between. The CDR3 loop is CATSDFQNEQFF. In DNA form, the CDR3 reads TGTGCCACCAGTGATTTCCAAAATGAGCAGTTCTTC.

This clonotype was counted a few times. This chain uses TRBV27 with TRBJ1-1, with D perhaps TRBD1 (5 bases). Germline values: CDR1 MNHEY, CDR2 SMNVEV (reference sequence). The CDR3 spans 12 residues. V shed 2 bases and J shed 9 bases, with 10 bases lying between them. The CDR3 loop reads CASSLRAGKAFF. The DNA for the CDR3 is TGTGCCAGCAGTTTAAGGGCAGGGAAAGCTTTCTTT.

This clonotype was picked up many times. The V gene is TRBV27, the J gene TRBJ2-3; 8 nucleotides match TRBD2. V lost 6 bases, J lost 4 bases, and 6 bases stayed unmatched. CDR3 size: 14 residues. CDR1 is MNHEY, CDR2 SMNVEV, per germline (reference sequence). This CDR3 reads CASSGRAFSDTQYF. In nucleotides, the CDR3 is TGTGCCAGCAGCGGGAGGGCTTTTTCAGATACGCAGTATTTT.

The CDR3: CASSLLGENNEQFF. CDR3 nucleotide sequence: TGTGCCAGCAGCTTGCTTGGGGAGAACAATGAGCAGTTCTTC. The chain uses TRBV5-8 and TRBJ2-1; D is perhaps TRBD2 (5 bases). This CDR3 is 14 amino acids long. The V end was cut by 1 base, the J end by 5 bases, with 10 bases between. Germline V gives CDR1 SGHTS, CDR2 YDEGEE.

This clonotype was counted at least ten times. The genes are TRBV27 and TRBJ1-1, with a tentative D call TRBD1 (6 bases). Per germline, CDR1 MNHEY and CDR2 SMNVEV (reference sequence). CDR3 size: 13 residues. V gave up 6 bases and J gave up 6 bases, with 14 bases separating them. CDR3: CASSNRETPEAFF. The CDR3 DNA is TGTGCCAGCAGCAACAGGGAAACCCCTGAAGCTTTCTTT.

This clonotype was picked up many times. CDR3 sequence: CASSRTRTGNTGELFF. DNA of the CDR3: TGTGCCAGCAGCCGCACCCGTACAGGGAACACCGGGGAGCTGTTTTTT. The chain recombines TRBV7-7 with TRBJ2-2; D possibly corresponds to TRBD1 (5 bases). The ends were cut back, 5 bases at V and 1 base at J, with 14 bases in the middle. CDR3 length: 16 residues. Germline V gives CDR1 SSHAT, CDR2 FNYEAQ (reference sequence). The full variable domain, rest sourced from reference TRBV7-7 and TRBJ2-2, is GAGVSQSPRYKVTKRGQDVTLRCDPISSHATLYWYQQALGQGPEFLTYFNYEAQPDKSGLPSDRFSAERPEGSISTLTIQRTEQRDSAMYRCASSRTRTGNTGELFFGEGSRLTVL.

This clonotype was seen many times. The chain joins TRBV11-2 to TRBJ1-2; 10 nucleotides line up with TRBD1. Germline CDR1 is SGHAT and CDR2 is FQNNGV. This CDR3 contains 15 residues. V shed 5 bases and J 8 bases; nucleotides not matched to a gene: 11. The CDR3 DNA sequence: TGTGCCAGCAGCCGCCGGACAGGGGGAGTGGAGGGCTACACCTTC. Translation gives CASSRRTGGVEGYTF. Using reference TRBV11-2 and TRBJ1-2 for the parts outside the CDR3, the full variable domain is EAGVAQSPRYKIIEKRQSVAFWCNPISGHATLYWYQQILGQGPKLLIQFQNNGVVDDSQLPKDRFSAERLKGVDSTLKIQPAKLEDSAVYLCASSRRTGGVEGYTFGSGTRLTVV.

About this clonotype itself: The junction shows a germline mismatch at one end, possibly a read error. The chain uses TRBV5-1 and TRBJ1-1; no reliable D call. CDR1 is SGHRS and CDR2 is YFSETQ in the germline V gene. The CDR3 loop spans 12 amino acids. CDR3 in DNA: TGCGCCAGCCAATATGACTCCACTGACTGTATCTTT. It yields the protein CASQYDSTDCIF.

Details on this clonotype: Since a much larger clone is just one base distant, this may be a read error. The chain is built from TRBV20-1 and TRBJ2-1; 9 bases are shared with TRBD2. The CDR3 is 18 amino acids. CDR1 DFQATT and CDR2 SNEGSKA come from the germline V gene (reference sequence). The CDR3 nucleotides are TGCAGTACTAGAGAACCTAGCGGGGCCTTCCCTCATCTAAATGAGCAGTTCTTC. Its protein is CSTREPSGAFPHLNEQFF.

The table lists this clonotype with many counts. The gene calls are TRBV7-2 and TRBJ2-3, with D possibly matching TRBD1 (6 bases). The CDR3 extends over 14 amino acids. Germline loops: CDR1 SGHTA, CDR2 FQGNSA. V was pared by 5 bases and J by 0 bases, with 9 bases between. The CDR3 region has the DNA TGTGCCAGCAGCCCCGACAGGAGCACAGATACGCAGTATTTT. As protein: CASSPDRSTDTQYF.

This clonotype was counted at least ten times. The chain is built from TRBV12-3 or TRBV12-4 and TRBJ2-3, with 8 bases aligning to TRBD2. The CDR3 is 16 amino acids. V was clipped by 6 bases and J by 3 bases; unmatched bases: 11. CDR3 sequence (DNA): TGTGCCAGCAGCCGGGGGGGCGGGAGAAGTACAGATACGCAGTATTTT. Amino acids: CASSRGGGRSTDTQYF.

This clonotype was observed many times. The genes are TRBV20-1 and TRBJ2-7; TRBD1 agrees at 7 bases. The junction had 3 bases not matched to a gene; V was cut back by 4 bases and J by 6 bases. CDR1 and CDR2 from the germline V gene are DFQATT and SNEGSKA (reference sequence). This CDR3 spans 11 amino acids. Here the CDR3 DNA reads TGCAGTGCTACTAGGACAGGCGAGCAGTACTTC. Translated, it gives CSATRTGEQYF.

This clonotype was seen repeatedly, ten times or more. This chain connects TRBV6-2 or TRBV6-3 to TRBJ2-5; a weak D match, TRBD2 (5 bases). CDR3 length: 14 amino acids. V was clipped by 5 bases and J by 2 bases, with 12 bases between them. CDR1 is MNHEY, CDR2 SVGEGT, per germline. In DNA form, the CDR3 reads TGTGCCAGCAGTCCTCATAGCGTTCAAGAGACCCAGTACTTC. Its translation is CASSPHSVQETQYF.

This clonotype was detected ten times or more. The J gene is TRBJ2-2, the V gene TRBV29-1; 9 nucleotides line up with TRBD1. V lost 7 bases, J lost 5 bases, and 8 bases stayed unmatched. CDR1 is SQVTM, CDR2 ANQGSEA, per germline. This CDR3 region has 14 residues. CDR3 loop: CSGDTGGATGELFF. The CDR3 bases are TGCAGCGGCGATACAGGGGGCGCGACCGGGGAGCTGTTTTTT.

This clonotype was found many times. Germline is not matched at one junction end, which may reflect a read error. This chain connects TRBV25-1 to TRBJ1-1; D not resolved. This CDR3 comprises 16 residues. The germline V gene has CDR1 MGHDK and CDR2 SYGVNS. The CDR3 spells CASSELKPSLHTEAFF. The CDR3 DNA follows: TGTGCCAGCAGTGAATTGAAGCCCAGCTTACACACTGAAGCTTTCTTC.

This clonotype was detected ten times or more. The chain carries TRBV10-3 and TRBJ1-1; D is uncertain. Trimming took off 8 bases at V and 0 bases at J, with 13 bases between the two ends. The CDR3 runs 14 residues. Germline V gene lookup returns CDR1 ENHRY and CDR2 SYGVKD. The DNA of the CDR3 is TGTGCCATCGCGCGGTTTGAGATGAACACTGAAGCTTTCTTT. It specifies CAIARFEMNTEAFF.

The chain carries TRBV28 and TRBJ2-7, with a possible D match to TRBD1 (5 bases). CDR1 is MDHEN, CDR2 SYDVKM, per germline. The length of the CDR3 is 14 residues. Between the trimmed V and J ends, which lost 4 bases and 2 bases, there was a span of 12 bases. In DNA, the CDR3 is TGTGCCAGCAGTTACCAAGGGGTTCCCTACGAGCAGTACTTC. Translating gives CASSYQGVPYEQYF.